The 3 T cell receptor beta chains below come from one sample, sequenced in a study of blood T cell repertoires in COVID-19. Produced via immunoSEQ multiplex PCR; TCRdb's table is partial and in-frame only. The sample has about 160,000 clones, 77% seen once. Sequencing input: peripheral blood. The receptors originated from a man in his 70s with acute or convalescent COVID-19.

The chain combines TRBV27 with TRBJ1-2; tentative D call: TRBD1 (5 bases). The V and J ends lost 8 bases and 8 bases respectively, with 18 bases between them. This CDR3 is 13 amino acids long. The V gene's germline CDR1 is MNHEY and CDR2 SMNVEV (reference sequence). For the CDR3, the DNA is TGTGCCAGCGCCCATGGCGGGGGAGAAGGCTACACCTTC. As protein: CASAHGGGEGYTF.

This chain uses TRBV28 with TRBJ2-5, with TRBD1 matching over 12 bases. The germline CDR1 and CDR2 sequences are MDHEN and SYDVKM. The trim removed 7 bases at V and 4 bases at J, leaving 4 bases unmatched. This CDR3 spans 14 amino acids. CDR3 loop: CASKGQGAVETQYF. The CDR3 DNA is TGTGCCAGCAAGGGACAGGGGGCGGTAGAGACCCAGTACTTC.

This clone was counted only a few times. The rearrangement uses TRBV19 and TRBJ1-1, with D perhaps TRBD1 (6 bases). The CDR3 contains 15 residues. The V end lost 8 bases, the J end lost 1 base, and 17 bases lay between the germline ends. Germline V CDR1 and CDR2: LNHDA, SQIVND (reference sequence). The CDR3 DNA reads TGTGCCAGTTGCACAACCGGGACACCGAACACTGAAGCTTTCTTT. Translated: CASCTTGTPNTEAFF.